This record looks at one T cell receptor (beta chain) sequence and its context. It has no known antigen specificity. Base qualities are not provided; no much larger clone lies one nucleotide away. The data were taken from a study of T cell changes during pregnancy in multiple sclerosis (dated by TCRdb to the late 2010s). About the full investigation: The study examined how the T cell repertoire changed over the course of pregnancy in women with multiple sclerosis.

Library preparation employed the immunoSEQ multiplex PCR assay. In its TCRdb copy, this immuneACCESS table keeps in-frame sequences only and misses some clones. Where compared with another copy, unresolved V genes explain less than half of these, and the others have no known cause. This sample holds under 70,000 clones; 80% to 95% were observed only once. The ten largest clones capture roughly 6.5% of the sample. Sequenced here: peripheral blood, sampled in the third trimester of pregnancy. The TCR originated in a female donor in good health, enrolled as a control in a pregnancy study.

The DNA is TGCAGCGTTGAAGGCGGGAGGAATTCCTACGAGCAGTACTTC. It encodes CSVEGGRNSYEQYF. The V and J genes are TRBV29-1 and TRBJ2-7, with TRBD2 matching 8 junction bases. Compared with germline, V lacks 1 base and J lacks 1 base; bases without a gene match: 3. CDR1 SQVTM and CDR2 ANQGSEA are derived from the germline V gene. CDR3 length: 14 amino acids, cysteine to phenylalanine. Just the 42-base CDR3 DNA is kept, in frame starting at base 1.